What follows are 9 T cell receptor beta chains derived from one specimen sequenced in a study of blood T cell repertoires in COVID-19. Only in-frame clones appear in the TCRdb table, and some are missing; sequencing was by immunoSEQ multiplex PCR. The repertoire includes some 300,000 clones, about 88% of them detected once, and around 1.4% sits in the top ten. The sequencing sample was made of peripheral blood. The receptors here all came from a man aged 70 or older with acute or convalescent COVID-19.

The chain couples TRBV6-5 to TRBJ1-4, with TRBD1 as a possible D gene (6 bases). There are 13 residues in the CDR3. CDR1 is MNHEY and CDR2 is SVGAGI in the germline V gene. The ends were cut back, 0 bases at V and 11 bases at J, with 10 bases in the middle. Written as DNA, the CDR3 is TGTGCCAGCAGTTACTCCACAGGGCAGAAACTGTTTTTT. Translated, it gives CASSYSTGQKLFF.

This clone came up once. The V gene is TRBV4-2, the J gene TRBJ1-1; D is unresolved. The CDR3 loop spans 14 amino acids. The V and J ends lost 0 bases and 6 bases respectively, with 11 bases between them. Per the germline V gene, CDR1 is LGHNA and CDR2 is YNFKEQ. CDR3: CASSQEEVSAEAFF. CDR3 bases: TGTGCCAGCAGCCAAGAAGAGGTCTCAGCTGAAGCTTTCTTT.

As to this clone: The junction does not match germline at one end; this may be a read error. The chain links TRBV19 to TRBJ2-2, with unresolved D. CDR3 length equals 14 residues. In germline, CDR1 is LNHDA, CDR2 SQIVND (reference sequence). Written as DNA, the CDR3 is TGTGCCAGTAATATATTACTCAACACCGGGGAGCTGTTTTTT. Amino acids: CASNILLNTGELFF.

CDR3 nucleotide sequence: TGTGCCGGATCAGGAGAGGGAAAACTGTTTTTT. It encodes CAGSGEGKLFF. This chain uses TRBV28 with TRBJ1-4; D unclear. Germline V lookup: CDR1 MDHEN, CDR2 SYDVKM. The CDR3 is 11 amino acids. V was cut by 11 bases and J by 10 bases, with 14 bases left in between.

The genes are TRBV7-2 and TRBJ1-4, with 8 bases aligning to TRBD1. V was clipped by 10 bases and J by 7 bases; unmatched bases: 8. Germline-derived CDR1 and CDR2 are SGHTA and FQGNSA. The CDR3 length is 13 residues. The CDR3 spells CATERQGAEKLFF. CDR3 nucleotide sequence: TGTGCCACCGAAAGGCAGGGGGCTGAAAAACTGTTTTTT.

V gene TRBV5-5 combines with J gene TRBJ2-5; TRBD1 matches at 7 bases. CDR3 length: 15 residues. Germline lookup yields CDR1 SGHKS and CDR2 YYEKEE (reference sequence). Trimming cost V 1 base and J 5 bases; bases outside gene matches: 8. The DNA of the CDR3 is TGTGCCAGCAGCTTGACAGGGGCTTTGTGGGAGACCCAGTACTTC. This sequence encodes CASSLTGALWETQYF.

The chain recombines TRBV19 with TRBJ1-6, with 9 bases aligning to TRBD1. The CDR3 consists of 16 residues. Germline loops: CDR1 LNHDA, CDR2 SQIVND (reference sequence). J gave up 1 base and V 8 bases, and 6 bases lay outside the gene matches. For the CDR3, the DNA is TGTGCCAGTCGGGACAGGGAAGGATCCTATAATTCACCCCTCCACTTT. It yields the protein CASRDREGSYNSPLHF. The full variable domain, with the rest looked up from reference TRBV19 and TRBJ1-6, is DGGITQSPKYLFRKEGQNVTLSCEQNLNHDAMYWYRQDPGQGLRLIYYSQIVNDFQKGDIAEGYSVSREKKESFPLTVTSAQKNPTAFYLCASRDREGSYNSPLHFGNGTRLTVT.

The rearrangement uses TRBV6-5 and TRBJ1-1; no clear D gene. V was trimmed by 6 bases and J by 2 bases, leaving 10 bases between them. This CDR3 is built from 13 residues. Looked up from germline, CDR1 is MNHEY and CDR2 is SVGAGI. The CDR3 is CASRRISNTEAFF. Here the CDR3 DNA reads TGTGCCAGCAGGAGGATTTCAAACACTGAAGCTTTCTTT.

The CDR3 is CASSLGDRGRRETQYF. CDR3 DNA sequence: TGTGCCAGCAGCTTAGGGGACAGGGGGCGCAGGGAGACCCAGTACTTC. The genes are TRBV7-9 and TRBJ2-5; TRBD1 matches at 12 bases. The junction had 5 bases not matched to a gene; V was cut back by 1 base and J by 5 bases. The CDR3 is 16 amino acids. Looked up from germline, CDR1 is SEHNR and CDR2 is FQNEAQ (reference sequence).